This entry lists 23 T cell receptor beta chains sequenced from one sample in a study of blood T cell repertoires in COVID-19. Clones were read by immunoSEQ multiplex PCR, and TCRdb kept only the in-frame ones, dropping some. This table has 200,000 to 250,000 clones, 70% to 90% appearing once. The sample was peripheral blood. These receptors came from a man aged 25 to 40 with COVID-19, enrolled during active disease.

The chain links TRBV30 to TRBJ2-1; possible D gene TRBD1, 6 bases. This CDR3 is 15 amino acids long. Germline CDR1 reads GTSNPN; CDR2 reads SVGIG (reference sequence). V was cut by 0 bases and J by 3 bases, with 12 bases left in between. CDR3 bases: TGTGCCTGGAGTGTGGGGGCGGGCGACTACAATGAGCAGTTCTTC. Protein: CAWSVGAGDYNEQFF.

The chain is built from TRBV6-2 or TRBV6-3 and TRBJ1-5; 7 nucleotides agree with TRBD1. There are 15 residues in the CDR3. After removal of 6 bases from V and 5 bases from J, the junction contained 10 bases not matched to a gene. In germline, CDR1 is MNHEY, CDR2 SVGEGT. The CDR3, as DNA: TGTGCCAGCAGCATTCTAGGGGGCGCAGATCAGCCCCAGCATTTT. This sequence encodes CASSILGGADQPQHF.

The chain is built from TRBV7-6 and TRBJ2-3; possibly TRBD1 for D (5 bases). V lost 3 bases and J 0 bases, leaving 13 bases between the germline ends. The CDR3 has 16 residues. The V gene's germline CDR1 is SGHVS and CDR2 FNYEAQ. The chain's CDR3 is CASSFRTGSSTDTQYF. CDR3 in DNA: TGTGCCAGCAGCTTCCGCACAGGTTCTAGCACAGATACGCAGTATTTT.

The DNA of the CDR3 is TGTGCCAGCAGTTTTGAGGGCCAAGAGACCCAGTACTTC. The encoded protein is CASSFEGQETQYF. The rearrangement links TRBV27 to TRBJ2-5; possible D gene TRBD2, 5 bases. Looked up from germline, CDR1 is MNHEY and CDR2 is SMNVEV (reference sequence). V lost 3 bases, J lost 1 base, and 6 bases lay in between. The CDR3 sequence is 13 residues long.

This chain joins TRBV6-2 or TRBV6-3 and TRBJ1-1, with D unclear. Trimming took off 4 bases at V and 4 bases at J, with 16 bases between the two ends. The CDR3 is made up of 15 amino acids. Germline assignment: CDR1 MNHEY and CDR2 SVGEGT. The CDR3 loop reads CASSSIRQAGTEAFF. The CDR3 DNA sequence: TGTGCCAGCAGTTCAATAAGGCAGGCGGGCACTGAAGCTTTCTTT.

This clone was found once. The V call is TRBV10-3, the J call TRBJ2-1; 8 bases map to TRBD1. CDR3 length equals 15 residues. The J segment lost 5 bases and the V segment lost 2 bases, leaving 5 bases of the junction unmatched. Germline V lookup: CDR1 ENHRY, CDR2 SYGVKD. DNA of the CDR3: TGTGCCATCAGTGAGGCAGGGGGCAGAGACAATGAGCAGTTCTTC. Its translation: CAISEAGGRDNEQFF.

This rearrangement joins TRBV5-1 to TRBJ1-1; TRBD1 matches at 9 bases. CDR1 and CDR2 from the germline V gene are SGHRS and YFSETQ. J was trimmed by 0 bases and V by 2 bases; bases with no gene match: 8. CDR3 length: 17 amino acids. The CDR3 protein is CASSFSTGGIMNTEAFF. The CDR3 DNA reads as TGCGCCAGCAGCTTCTCGACAGGGGGAATTATGAACACTGAAGCTTTCTTT.

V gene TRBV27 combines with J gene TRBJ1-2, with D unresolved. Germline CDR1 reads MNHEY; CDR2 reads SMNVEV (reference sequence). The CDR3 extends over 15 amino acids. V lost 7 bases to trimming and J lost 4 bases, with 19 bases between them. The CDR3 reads CASTPSLPGTYGYTF. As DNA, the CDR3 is TGTGCCAGCACCCCATCCCTTCCTGGCACCTATGGCTACACCTTC.

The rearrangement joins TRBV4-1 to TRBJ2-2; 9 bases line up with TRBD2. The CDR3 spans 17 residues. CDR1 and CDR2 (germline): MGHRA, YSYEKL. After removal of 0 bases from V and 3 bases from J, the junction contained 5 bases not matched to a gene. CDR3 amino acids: CASSQEAGGADTGELFF. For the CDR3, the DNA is TGCGCCAGCAGCCAAGAGGCGGGGGGGGCGGACACCGGGGAGCTGTTTTTT.

DNA for the CDR3: TGTGCCAGCAGTCTAGCGGGAGGGCCCGAGACCCAGTACTTC. Its protein product is CASSLAGGPETQYF. The rearrangement joins TRBV28 to TRBJ2-5; 12 nucleotides line up with TRBD2. This CDR3 spans 14 amino acids. CDR1 and CDR2 (germline): MDHEN, SYDVKM. Losses at the gene ends were 5 bases for V and 5 bases for J; bases not matched to a gene: 3.

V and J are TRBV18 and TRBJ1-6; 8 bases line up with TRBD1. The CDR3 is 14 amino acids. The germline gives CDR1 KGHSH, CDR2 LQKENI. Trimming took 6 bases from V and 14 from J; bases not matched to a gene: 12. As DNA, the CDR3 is TGTGCCAGCTCCCCGGGACAGGCCATTACCGCCCTCCACTTT. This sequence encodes CASSPGQAITALHF.

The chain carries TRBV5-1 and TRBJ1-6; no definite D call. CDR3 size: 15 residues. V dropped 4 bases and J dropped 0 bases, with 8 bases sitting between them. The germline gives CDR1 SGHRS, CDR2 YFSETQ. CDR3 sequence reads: CASSASSSYNSPLHF. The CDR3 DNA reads TGCGCCAGCAGCGCGTCGAGCTCCTATAATTCACCCCTCCACTTT.

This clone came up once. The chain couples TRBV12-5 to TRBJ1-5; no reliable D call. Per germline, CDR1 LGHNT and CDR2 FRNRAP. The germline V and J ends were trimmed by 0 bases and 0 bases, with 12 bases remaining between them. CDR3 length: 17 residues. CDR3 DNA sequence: TGTGCTAGTGGTTTGGTACGTGTAGAGTATAGCAATCAGCCCCAGCATTTT. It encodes CASGLVRVEYSNQPQHF.

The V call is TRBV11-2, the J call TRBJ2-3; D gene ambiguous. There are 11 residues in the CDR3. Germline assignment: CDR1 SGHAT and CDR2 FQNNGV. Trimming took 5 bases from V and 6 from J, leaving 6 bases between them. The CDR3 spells CASSPVDTQYF. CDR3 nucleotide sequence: TGTGCCAGCAGCCCAGTGGATACGCAGTATTTT.

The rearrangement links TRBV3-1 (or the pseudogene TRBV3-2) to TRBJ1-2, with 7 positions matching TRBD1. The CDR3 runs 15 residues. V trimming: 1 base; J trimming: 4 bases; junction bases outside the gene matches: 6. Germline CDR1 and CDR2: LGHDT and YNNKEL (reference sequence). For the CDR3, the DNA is TGTGCCAGCAGCCAAGCTCCTTCAGGGGGCTATGGCTACACCTTC. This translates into CASSQAPSGGYGYTF.

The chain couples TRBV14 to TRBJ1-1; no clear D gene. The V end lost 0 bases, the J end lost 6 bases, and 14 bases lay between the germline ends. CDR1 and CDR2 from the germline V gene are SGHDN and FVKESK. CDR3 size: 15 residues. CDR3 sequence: CASSQDRPGIAEAFF. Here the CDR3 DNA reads TGTGCCAGCAGCCAAGATAGGCCGGGGATCGCTGAAGCTTTCTTT.

CDR3 region: CASSLTGGNTEAFF. DNA of the CDR3: TGTGCCAGCAGTTTGACAGGGGGGAACACTGAAGCTTTCTTT. V gene TRBV25-1 combines with J gene TRBJ1-1; 9 nucleotides align to TRBD1. Trimming cost V 5 bases and J 1 base; bases outside gene matches: 2. Germline V CDR1 and CDR2: MGHDK, SYGVNS. This CDR3 is 14 amino acids long. Full variable domain (missing parts from reference TRBV25-1 and TRBJ1-1): EADIYQTPRYLVIGTGKKITLECSQTMGHDKMYWYQQDPGMELHLIHYSYGVNSTEKGDLSSESTVSRIRTEHFPLTLESARPSHTSQYLCASSLTGGNTEAFFGQGTRLTVV.

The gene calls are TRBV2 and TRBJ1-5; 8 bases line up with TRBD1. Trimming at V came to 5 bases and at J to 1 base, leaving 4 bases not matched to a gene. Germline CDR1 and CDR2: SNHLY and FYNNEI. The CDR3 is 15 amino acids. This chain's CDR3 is CASSTRGLSNQPQHF. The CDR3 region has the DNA TGTGCCAGCAGTACCAGGGGGCTGAGCAATCAGCCCCAGCATTTT.

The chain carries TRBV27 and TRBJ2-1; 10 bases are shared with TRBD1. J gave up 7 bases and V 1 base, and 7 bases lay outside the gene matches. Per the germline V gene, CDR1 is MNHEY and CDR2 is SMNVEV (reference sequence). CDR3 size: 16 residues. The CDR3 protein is CASSLYRGTGVNEQFF. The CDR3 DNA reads TGTGCCAGCAGTTTATATCGTGGGACAGGGGTAAATGAGCAGTTCTTC.

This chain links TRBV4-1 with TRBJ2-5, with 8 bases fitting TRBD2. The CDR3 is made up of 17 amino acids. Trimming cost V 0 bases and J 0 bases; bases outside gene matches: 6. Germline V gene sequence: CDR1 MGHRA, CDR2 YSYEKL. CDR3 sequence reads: CASSQESGGLYQETQYF. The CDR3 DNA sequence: TGCGCCAGCAGCCAAGAGAGCGGGGGCCTCTACCAAGAGACCCAGTACTTC.

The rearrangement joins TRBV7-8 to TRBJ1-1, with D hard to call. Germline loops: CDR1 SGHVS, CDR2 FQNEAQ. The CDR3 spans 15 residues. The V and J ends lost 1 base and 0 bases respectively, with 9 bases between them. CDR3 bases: TGTGCCAGCAGCTTAGATCCCCTTATGAACACTGAAGCTTTCTTT. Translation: CASSLDPLMNTEAFF.

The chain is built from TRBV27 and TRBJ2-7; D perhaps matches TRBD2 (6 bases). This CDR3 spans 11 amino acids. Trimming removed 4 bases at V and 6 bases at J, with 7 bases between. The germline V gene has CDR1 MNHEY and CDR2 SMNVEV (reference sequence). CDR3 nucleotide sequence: TGTGCCAGCAGTTGGGGAGGCGAGCAGTACTTC. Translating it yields CASSWGGEQYF.

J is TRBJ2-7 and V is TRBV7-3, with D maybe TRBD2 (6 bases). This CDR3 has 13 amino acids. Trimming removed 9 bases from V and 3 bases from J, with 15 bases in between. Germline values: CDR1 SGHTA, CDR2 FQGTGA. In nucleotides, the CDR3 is TGTGCCAGTCCCGGCGGGGAGAACTACGAGCAGTACTTC. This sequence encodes CASPGGENYEQYF.